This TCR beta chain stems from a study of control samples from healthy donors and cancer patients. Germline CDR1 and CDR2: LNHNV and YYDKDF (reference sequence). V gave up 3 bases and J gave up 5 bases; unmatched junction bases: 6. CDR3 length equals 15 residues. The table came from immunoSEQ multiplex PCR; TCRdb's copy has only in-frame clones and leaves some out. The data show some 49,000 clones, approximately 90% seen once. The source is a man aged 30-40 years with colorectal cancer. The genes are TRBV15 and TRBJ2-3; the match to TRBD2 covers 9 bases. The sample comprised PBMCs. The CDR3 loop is CATSSGRGGQDTQYF. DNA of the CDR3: TGTGCCACCAGCAGTGGGCGGGGGGGCCAAGATACGCAGTATTTT.